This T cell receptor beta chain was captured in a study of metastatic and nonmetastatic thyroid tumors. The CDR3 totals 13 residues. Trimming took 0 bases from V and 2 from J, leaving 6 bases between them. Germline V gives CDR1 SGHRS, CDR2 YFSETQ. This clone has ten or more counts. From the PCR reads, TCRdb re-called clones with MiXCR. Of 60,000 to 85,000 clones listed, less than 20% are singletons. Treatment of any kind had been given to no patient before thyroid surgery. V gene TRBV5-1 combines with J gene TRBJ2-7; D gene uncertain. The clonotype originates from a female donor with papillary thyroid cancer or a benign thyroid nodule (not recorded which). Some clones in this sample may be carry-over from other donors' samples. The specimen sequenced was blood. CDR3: CASSLDSTYEQYF. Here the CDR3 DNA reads TGCGCCAGCAGCTTGGACAGTACCTACGAGCAGTACTTC.